What follows are 2 T cell receptor beta chains derived from one specimen sequenced in a study of cytomegalovirus exposure and HLA in healthy donors. It was with 60 Vbeta and 13 Jbeta primers that the PCR ran. The repertoire was sequenced with immunoSEQ multiplex PCR; TCRdb's copy has only in-frame clones and lacks some. The sample lists 85,000 to 100,000 clones, 64% occurring once. The specimen was PBMCs. The receptors come from a human donor in good health.

This clone has only one observation. The CDR3 bases are TGCAGTGCTAGCACAGGGGGCTACACCTTC. Translating gives CSASTGGYTF. The rearrangement joins TRBV20-1 to TRBJ1-2; possible D gene TRBD1, 6 bases. The CDR3 extends over 10 amino acids. Deletions cut 3 bases from V and 8 bases from J, with 7 bases between. Germline V lookup: CDR1 DFQATT, CDR2 SNEGSKA (reference sequence).

V gene TRBV7-2 combines with J gene TRBJ2-1; 7 bases agree with TRBD2. The CDR3 is 13 residues long. The germline gives CDR1 SGHTA, CDR2 FQGNSA. J was trimmed by 15 bases and V by 0 bases; bases with no gene match: 8. In DNA form, the CDR3 reads TGTGCCAGCAGCTTAGCGCCCGGGGGGACGTGGTTCTTC. Translating it yields CASSLAPGGTWFF.